This record looks at one TCR beta chain sequence and its context. The data are from a study of blood T cell repertoires in COVID-19. Study-level information: Samples came from the United States, Italy and Spain, spanning acute and convalescent COVID-19. Nucleic acid was either cDNA or gDNA, and it came from T cells, B-cell-depleted T cells, or PBMCs.

The authors' processing: Quantification of nucleated cells was approximated via reference gene primer amplification. Sequenced by immunoSEQ multiplex PCR; TCRdb stores in-frame clones only, minus some. That table supplies the V and J calls and clone size; D and trimming were determined from the DNA. The table records 220,000 or so clones, 70% to 85% of them present only once. From germline, CDR1 is MNHEY and CDR2 SVGEGT. The CDR3 loop spans 19 amino acids. V was clipped by 1 base and J by 2 bases; unmatched bases: 11. The V and J genes are TRBV6-2 or TRBV6-3 and TRBJ2-6; 7 bases agree with TRBD2. Sample: peripheral blood. The TCR was taken from a woman older than 75 with acute or convalescent COVID-19. CDR3 protein: CASSYYPPAGLPGANVLTF. The CDR3, as DNA: TGTGCCAGCAGTTACTATCCCCCAGCGGGATTGCCTGGGGCCAACGTCCTGACTTTC.